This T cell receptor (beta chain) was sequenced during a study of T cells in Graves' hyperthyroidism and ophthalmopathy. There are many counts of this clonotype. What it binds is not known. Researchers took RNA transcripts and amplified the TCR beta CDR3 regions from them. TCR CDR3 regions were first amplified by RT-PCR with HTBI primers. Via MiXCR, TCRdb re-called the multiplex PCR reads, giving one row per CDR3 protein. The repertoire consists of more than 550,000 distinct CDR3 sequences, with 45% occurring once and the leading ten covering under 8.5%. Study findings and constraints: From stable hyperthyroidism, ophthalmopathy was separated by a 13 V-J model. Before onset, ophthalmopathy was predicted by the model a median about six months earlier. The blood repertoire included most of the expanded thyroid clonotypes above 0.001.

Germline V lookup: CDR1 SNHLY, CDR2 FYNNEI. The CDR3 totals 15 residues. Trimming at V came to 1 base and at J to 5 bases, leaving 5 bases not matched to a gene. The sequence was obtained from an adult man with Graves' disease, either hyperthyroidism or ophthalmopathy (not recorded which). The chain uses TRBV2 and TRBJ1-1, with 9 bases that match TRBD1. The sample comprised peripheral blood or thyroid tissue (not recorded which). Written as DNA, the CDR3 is TGTGCCAGCAGTGAAGTGGGGACAGGGCTTACTGAAGCTTTCTTT. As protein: CASSEVGTGLTEAFF.